This TCR beta chain was sequenced for a study of graft-versus-host responses after intestinal transplantation. Study-level information: Recipients across the board were started on anti-thymocyte globulin induction, then kept on tacrolimus and steroids for around three years.

Only in-frame clones appear in the TCRdb table, and some are missing; sequencing was by immunoSEQ multiplex PCR. The sample includes 23,000 or so clones, over 90% of them seen just once. The CDR3 extends over 15 amino acids. CDR1 SNHLY and CDR2 FYNNEI come from the germline V gene. This clone rates as medium-sized (0.01 to 0.1%). Its antigen is undetermined. At one boundary the junction diverges from the germline segment, which might be a read error. Regarding the study as a whole: The study found high graft-versus-host to host-versus-graft clonal ratios in allografts of patients with graft-donor T cell macrochimerism.

The TCR was taken from a human patient who received an intestinal transplant, so some T cells may come from the graft donor. V usage is TRBV2 and J usage is TRBJ2-1; D perhaps matches TRBD1 (6 bases). The starting material was PBMCs, obtained 18 days after transplant. This CDR3 reads CASREDRSSYNEQFF. As DNA, the CDR3 is TGTGCCAGCAGGGAAGACAGGAGCTCCTACAATGAGCAGTTCTTC.